A single sample is the source of the 29 T cell receptor beta chains below, sequenced in a study of control samples from healthy donors and cancer patients. Profiled with immunoSEQ multiplex PCR; TCRdb holds only in-frame clones, not every one. The repertoire holds over 100,000 clones, 92% seen once, with around 5.4% in the top ten. Sample: blood. The origin of the receptors is a man between 18 and 35 years old in good health.

This clone was detected only once. The chain carries TRBV4-1 and TRBJ1-5; D is undetermined. Germline CDR1 is MGHRA and CDR2 is YSYEKL. Trimming stripped 0 bases from V and 0 bases from J, with 12 bases between. This CDR3 comprises 17 residues. The CDR3 DNA sequence: TGCGCCAGCAGCCAAGATTCTGGGTCCTATAGCAATCAGCCCCAGCATTTT. This translates into CASSQDSGSYSNQPQHF.

This clone has only one observation. The chain employs TRBV25-1 and TRBJ2-3; a possible D gene is TRBD2 (7 bases). Germline lookup yields CDR1 MGHDK and CDR2 SYGVNS. V shed 2 bases and J shed 5 bases, with 20 bases lying between them. The CDR3 covers 17 residues. CDR3 coding DNA: TGTGCCAGCAGTGAACTTAATGGGGGGGCAGTAGGAGATACGCAGTATTTT. It codes for CASSELNGGAVGDTQYF.

The chain couples TRBV9 to TRBJ2-2, with D perhaps TRBD1 (5 bases). V was shortened by 4 bases and J by 1 base, with 11 bases between the two germline ends. Germline V gene lookup returns CDR1 SGDLS and CDR2 YYNGEE. The CDR3 runs to 15 residues. The CDR3 coding sequence is TGTGCCAGCAGCTCCCAGGGTGTGAACACCGGGGAGCTGTTTTTT. It encodes CASSSQGVNTGELFF.

The J gene is TRBJ1-6, the V gene TRBV9; perhaps TRBD1 as D (5 bases). The CDR3 extends over 16 amino acids. The germline V gene has CDR1 SGDLS and CDR2 YYNGEE. V was clipped by 0 bases and J by 9 bases, with 16 bases between them. The CDR3 DNA reads TGTGCCAGCAGCGTAGTTCCCGTGCAGGGAAGTTCACCCCTCCACTTT. It codes for CASSVVPVQGSSPLHF. The full variable domain, its missing parts supplied by reference TRBV9 and TRBJ1-6, is DSGVTQTPKHLITATGQRVTLRCSPRSGDLSVYWYQQSLDQGLQFLIQYYNGEERAKGNILERFSAQQFPDLHSELNLSSLELGDSALYFCASSVVPVQGSSPLHFGNGTRLTVT.

The chain has TRBV6-5 and TRBJ2-2; D is unresolved. V lost 8 bases and J lost 4, with 8 bases in between. Looked up from germline, CDR1 is MNHEY and CDR2 is SVGAGI. The CDR3 contains 12 residues. The CDR3 region is CASVSGTGELFF. The DNA of the CDR3 is TGTGCCAGCGTCTCCGGCACCGGGGAGCTGTTTTTT.

The chain recombines TRBV4-2 with TRBJ2-1; possible D gene TRBD2, 6 bases. The V and J ends lost 3 bases and 2 bases respectively, with 8 bases between them. Germline CDR1 is LGHNA and CDR2 is YNFKEQ. The CDR3 loop spans 14 amino acids. The CDR3: CASSQTGAYNEQFF. CDR3 coding DNA: TGTGCCAGCAGCCAGACGGGGGCCTACAATGAGCAGTTCTTC.

The V and J genes are TRBV2 and TRBJ2-1, with D perhaps given as TRBD1 or TRBD2 (6 bases each). Germline values: CDR1 SNHLY, CDR2 FYNNEI. Between the trimmed V and J ends, which lost 7 bases and 4 bases, there was a span of 17 bases. There are 15 residues in the CDR3. CDR3 sequence (DNA): TGTGCCAGCAAAGTAGGGGGGCGGAATTACAATGAGCAGTTCTTC. Translating it yields CASKVGGRNYNEQFF.

The chain combines TRBV27 with TRBJ1-2; D may be TRBD1 (6 bases). Trimming removed 2 bases from V and 4 bases from J, with 11 bases in between. Germline loops: CDR1 MNHEY, CDR2 SMNVEV (reference sequence). CDR3 length: 14 amino acids. CDR3 loop: CASSLTKGGYGYTF. DNA of the CDR3: TGTGCCAGCAGTTTAACCAAGGGGGGCTATGGCTACACCTTC.

The chain couples TRBV9 to TRBJ1-2; D is ambiguous. This CDR3 has 14 residues. The V gene lost 3 bases and the J gene lost 0 bases, with 9 bases spanning the gap. CDR1 and CDR2 from the germline V gene are SGDLS and YYNGEE. CDR3 sequence reads: CASSAYLTNYGYTF. In DNA, the CDR3 is TGTGCCAGCAGCGCATACCTCACTAACTATGGCTACACCTTC.

The chain joins TRBV15 to TRBJ2-7, with TRBD2 matching over 8 bases. Germline loops: CDR1 LNHNV, CDR2 YYDKDF (reference sequence). This CDR3 contains 16 residues. V trimming: 1 base; J trimming: 0 bases; junction bases outside the gene matches: 5. This CDR3 is CATSRGGGGNSYEQYF. DNA of the CDR3: TGTGCCACCAGCAGAGGGGGCGGGGGGAACTCCTACGAGCAGTACTTC.

The chain carries TRBV12-3 or TRBV12-4 and TRBJ1-2, with TRBD1 matching 7 bases. V was pared by 5 bases and J by 8 bases, with 8 bases of the junction left unmatched. This CDR3 contains 13 residues. The CDR3, as DNA: TGTGCCAGCAGTCCTGGGACAGAAGCCGGCTACACCTTC. Translated, it gives CASSPGTEAGYTF.

The chain is built from TRBV28 and TRBJ1-2, with TRBD1 as a possible D gene (5 bases). The CDR3 extends over 12 amino acids. CDR1 is MDHEN, CDR2 SYDVKM, per germline. The V and J ends lost 6 bases and 8 bases respectively, with 13 bases between them. For the CDR3, the DNA is TGTGCCAGCAGCACCCGCGGGGGGGGCTACACCTTC. It specifies CASSTRGGGYTF.

This chain links TRBV18 with TRBJ2-7; the D is unclear. The V gene lost 1 base and the J gene lost 1 base, with 11 bases spanning the gap. The CDR3 contains 15 residues. Germline V gene data show CDR1 as KGHSH and CDR2 as LQKENI. The CDR3 protein is CASSPLERVSYEQYF. DNA for the CDR3: TGTGCCAGCTCACCACTTGAACGAGTTTCCTACGAGCAGTACTTC.

The CDR3 nucleotides read TGTGCCAGCAGCTTATTTTCGGGGGGCGGCTACACCTTC. Amino acids: CASSLFSGGGYTF. The gene calls are TRBV11-2 and TRBJ1-2, with a tentative D call TRBD1 (6 bases). Germline values: CDR1 SGHAT, CDR2 FQNNGV. There are 13 residues in the CDR3. Trimming cost V 2 bases and J 8 bases, with 12 bases left between them. The full variable domain, with the rest looked up from reference TRBV11-2 and TRBJ1-2, is EAGVAQSPRYKIIEKRQSVAFWCNPISGHATLYWYQQILGQGPKLLIQFQNNGVVDDSQLPKDRFSAERLKGVDSTLKIQPAKLEDSAVYLCASSLFSGGGYTFGSGTRLTVV.

The gene calls are TRBV6-4 and TRBJ1-5, with D unclear. Germline V gives CDR1 MRHNA, CDR2 SNTAGT. V lost 2 bases and J 11 bases, leaving 13 bases between the germline ends. CDR3 length equals 13 residues. This CDR3 reads CASSDGRLVSQHF. As DNA, the CDR3 is TGTGCCAGCAGTGACGGCCGCCTCGTGTCCCAGCATTTT.

V gene TRBV28 combines with J gene TRBJ2-2, with a weak D call TRBD1 (7 bases). The CDR3 is made up of 15 amino acids. Germline V gives CDR1 MDHEN, CDR2 SYDVKM. Trimming shortened V by 6 bases and J by 7 bases, and 18 bases separated the two germline ends. CDR3 sequence: CASSQTGGGHGELFF. For the CDR3, the DNA is TGTGCCAGCAGCCAGACCGGAGGGGGCCACGGGGAGCTGTTTTTT.

The chain uses TRBV12-2 and TRBJ2-1; the table's D call TRBD2 went unverified against the DNA. TRBV12-2 is given as a pseudogene. The length of the CDR3 is 12 residues. The CDR3 sequence is CASRLAPYEQFF. The CDR3 nucleotides are TGTGCAAGTCGCTTAGCCCCCTATGAGCAGTTCTTC.

This clone has just one count. The gene calls are TRBV25-1 and TRBJ1-5; D gene ambiguous. CDR1 and CDR2 from the germline V gene are MGHDK and SYGVNS. Trimming cost V 3 bases and J 11 bases, with 23 bases left between them. The CDR3 loop spans 16 amino acids. The CDR3 protein is CASSDVDPVPPVAQHF. In DNA, the CDR3 is TGTGCCAGCAGTGACGTAGACCCTGTACCTCCAGTAGCCCAGCATTTT.

The sample holds one count of this clone. The chain has TRBV24-1 and TRBJ2-5; D perhaps matches TRBD2 (5 bases). CDR3 length equals 14 residues. Per the germline V gene, CDR1 is KGHDR and CDR2 is SFDVKD. The ends were cut back, 4 bases at V and 5 bases at J, with 13 bases in the middle. Here the CDR3 reads CATSEGSARETQYF. CDR3 nucleotides: TGTGCCACCAGTGAGGGGAGCGCGAGGGAGACCCAGTACTTC.

This sequence joins TRBV2 and TRBJ1-3; D is unresolved. The CDR3 consists of 16 residues. The germline CDR1 and CDR2 sequences are SNHLY and FYNNEI. The V and J ends lost 6 bases and 0 bases respectively, with 15 bases between them. In DNA form, the CDR3 reads TGTGCCAGCAGGGGAGGAGCCTCGAGCTCTGGAAACACCATATATTTT. Protein product: CASRGGASSSGNTIYF.

This chain joins TRBV11-3 and TRBJ2-3; D perhaps matches TRBD2 (6 bases). Germline V CDR1 and CDR2: SGHNT, YENEEA. The CDR3 has 14 amino acids. Trimming removed 5 bases from V and 2 bases from J, with 11 bases in between. The CDR3 DNA reads TGTGCCAGCAGCCTCGGGGGAGACACAGATACGCAGTATTTT. Amino acids: CASSLGGDTDTQYF.

The CDR3 DNA reads as TGTGCCAGCAGTTATGGGGGGGGCCAGTTCTTC. This sequence encodes CASSYGGGQFF. The J gene is TRBJ2-1, the V gene TRBV6-2 or TRBV6-3, with a tentative D call TRBD2 (7 bases). Trimming shortened V by 3 bases and J by 13 bases, and 10 bases separated the two germline ends. The CDR3 covers 11 residues. Germline V CDR1 and CDR2: MNHEY, SVGEGT.

The chain recombines TRBV6-5 with TRBJ2-5, with D perhaps being TRBD1 or TRBD2 (5 bases each). V was trimmed by 10 bases and J by 3 bases, leaving 15 bases between them. Germline CDR1 MNHEY, CDR2 SVGAGI. The CDR3 length is 13 residues. The CDR3 DNA reads as TGTGCCATCGGCCGGGACGCCGAAGAGACCCAGTACTTC. Translation gives CAIGRDAEETQYF.

This clone appeared a few times. This chain connects TRBV5-1 to TRBJ1-3, with a weak D call TRBD1 (5 bases). In germline, CDR1 is SGHRS, CDR2 YFSETQ. The CDR3 runs 14 residues. V was pared by 3 bases and J by 1 base, with 8 bases between. The CDR3 region has the DNA TGCGCCAGCAGCTCCCAGGGATCTGGAAACACCATATATTTT. It codes for CASSSQGSGNTIYF.

On this clone itself: Other DNA sequences in the sample encode the same CDR3. The chain carries TRBV9 and TRBJ2-5; D gene uncertain. Per the germline V gene, CDR1 is SGDLS and CDR2 is YYNGEE. V dropped 0 bases and J dropped 0 bases, with 6 bases sitting between them. This CDR3 is 14 amino acids long. The CDR3 DNA sequence: TGTGCCAGCAGCGTAGTAGCAGACCAAGAGACCCAGTACTTC. It is translated as CASSVVADQETQYF.

The chain couples TRBV24-1 to TRBJ1-4, with unresolved D. Looked up from germline, CDR1 is KGHDR and CDR2 is SFDVKD. This CDR3 contains 16 residues. The germline V and J ends were trimmed by 1 base and 0 bases, with 8 bases remaining between them. CDR3 sequence reads: CATSDLEGPTNEKLFF. CDR3 DNA: TGTGCCACCAGTGATTTAGAGGGCCCAACTAATGAAAAACTGTTTTTT.

The rearrangement uses TRBV11-3 and TRBJ1-1; D remains ambiguous. V dropped 1 base and J dropped 6 bases, with 9 bases sitting between them. The CDR3 length is 13 residues. The germline gives CDR1 SGHNT, CDR2 YENEEA. This CDR3 is CASSLGGSSEAFF. The CDR3 DNA is TGTGCCAGCAGCTTAGGAGGTAGCTCTGAAGCTTTCTTT.

This chain links TRBV5-1 with TRBJ2-7; D tentatively reads TRBD1 or TRBD2 (5 bases each). Germline lookup yields CDR1 SGHRS and CDR2 YFSETQ. The CDR3 contains 13 residues. Trimming cost V 4 bases and J 2 bases, with 10 bases left between them. CDR3 bases: TGCGCCAGCAGCCTTGGGACCACCTACGAGCAGTACTTC. This encodes CASSLGTTYEQYF.

The V gene is TRBV24-1, the J gene TRBJ2-1; TRBD2 is a possible D gene (5 bases). Germline-derived CDR1 and CDR2 are KGHDR and SFDVKD. V was clipped by 5 bases and J by 7 bases, with 11 bases between them. The length of the CDR3 is 13 residues. The CDR3 spells CATSGEGVNEQFF. The CDR3 DNA reads TGTGCCACCAGTGGTGAGGGTGTGAATGAGCAGTTCTTC.